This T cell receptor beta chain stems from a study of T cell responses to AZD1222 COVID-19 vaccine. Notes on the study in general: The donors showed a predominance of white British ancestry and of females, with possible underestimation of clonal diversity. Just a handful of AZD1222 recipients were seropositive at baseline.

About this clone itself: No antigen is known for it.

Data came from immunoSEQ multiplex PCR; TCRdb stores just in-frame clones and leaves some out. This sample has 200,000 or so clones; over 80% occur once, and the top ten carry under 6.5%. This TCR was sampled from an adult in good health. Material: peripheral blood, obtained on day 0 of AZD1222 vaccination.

CDR3 in amino acids: CASSQDPQADTQYF. As DNA, the CDR3 is TGCGCCAGCAGCCAAGATCCTCAGGCAGATACGCAGTATTTT. This sequence joins TRBV4-1 and TRBJ2-3, with D hard to call. Trimming removed 0 bases from V and 4 bases from J, with 8 bases in between. Germline CDR1 and CDR2: MGHRA and YSYEKL. The CDR3 is 14 residues long.